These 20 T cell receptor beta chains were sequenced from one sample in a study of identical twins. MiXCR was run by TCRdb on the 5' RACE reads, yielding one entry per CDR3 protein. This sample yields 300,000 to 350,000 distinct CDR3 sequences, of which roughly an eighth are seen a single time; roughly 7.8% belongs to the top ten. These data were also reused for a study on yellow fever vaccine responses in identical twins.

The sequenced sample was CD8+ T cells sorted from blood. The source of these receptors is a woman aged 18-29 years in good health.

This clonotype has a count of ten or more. The DNA of the CDR3 is TGTGCCAGCCTAGACAGGGGCACAGATACGCAGTATTTT. Translated: CASLDRGTDTQYF. The rearrangement joins TRBV13 to TRBJ2-3; 7 positions match TRBD1. The V and J ends lost 8 bases and 1 base, in that order; junction bases with no gene match: 3. The CDR3 length is 13 residues. Germline CDR1 is PRHDT and CDR2 is FYEKMQ (reference sequence).

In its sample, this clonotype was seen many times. The chain's CDR3 is CASSPGTAVNEQFF. CDR3 sequence (DNA): TGTGCCAGCTCTCCCGGGACAGCAGTAAATGAGCAGTTCTTC. This sequence joins TRBV28 and TRBJ2-1, with TRBD1 matching 7 bases. The germline gives CDR1 MDHEN, CDR2 SYDVKM. The CDR3 loop spans 14 amino acids. Losses at the gene ends were 8 bases for V and 7 bases for J; bases not matched to a gene: 11.

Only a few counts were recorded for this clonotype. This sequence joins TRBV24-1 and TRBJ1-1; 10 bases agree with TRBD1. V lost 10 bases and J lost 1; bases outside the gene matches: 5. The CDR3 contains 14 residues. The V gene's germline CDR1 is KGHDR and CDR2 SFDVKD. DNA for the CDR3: TGTGCCACGAGGGACAGGGGTTCGAACACTGAAGCTTTCTTT. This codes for CATRDRGSNTEAFF.

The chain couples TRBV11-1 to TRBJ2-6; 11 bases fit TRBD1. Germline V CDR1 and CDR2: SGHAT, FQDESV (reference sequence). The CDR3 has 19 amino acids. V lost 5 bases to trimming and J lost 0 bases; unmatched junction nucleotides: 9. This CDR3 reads CASSSTGTGGLSGANVLTF. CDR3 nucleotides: TGTGCCAGCAGCAGTACCGGGACAGGGGGTCTCTCTGGGGCCAACGTCCTGACTTTC.

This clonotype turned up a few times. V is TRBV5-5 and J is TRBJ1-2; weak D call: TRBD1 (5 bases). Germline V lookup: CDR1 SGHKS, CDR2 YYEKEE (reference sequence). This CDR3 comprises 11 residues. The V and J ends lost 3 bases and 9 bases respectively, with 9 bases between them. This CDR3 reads CASSSGQSYTF. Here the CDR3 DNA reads TGTGCCAGCAGCTCCGGACAAAGCTACACCTTC.

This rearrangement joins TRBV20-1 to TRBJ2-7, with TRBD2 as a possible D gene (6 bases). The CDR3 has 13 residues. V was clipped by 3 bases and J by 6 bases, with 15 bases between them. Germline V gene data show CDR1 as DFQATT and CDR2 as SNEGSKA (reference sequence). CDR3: CSASGSMSSEQYF. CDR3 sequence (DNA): TGCAGTGCTAGCGGGAGCATGAGCAGCGAGCAGTACTTC.

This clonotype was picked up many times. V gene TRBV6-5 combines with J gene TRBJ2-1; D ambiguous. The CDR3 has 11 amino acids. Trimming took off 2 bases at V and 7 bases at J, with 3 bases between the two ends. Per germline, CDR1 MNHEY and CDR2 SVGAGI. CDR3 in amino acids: CASSYGNEQFF. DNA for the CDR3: TGTGCCAGCAGTTACGGGAATGAGCAGTTCTTC.

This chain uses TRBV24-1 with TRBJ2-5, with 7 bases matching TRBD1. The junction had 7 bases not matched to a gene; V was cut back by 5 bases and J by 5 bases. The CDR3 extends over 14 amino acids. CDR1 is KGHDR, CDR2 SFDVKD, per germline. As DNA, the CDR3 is TGTGCCACCAGTGGTGACAGGGTCGCGGAGACCCAGTACTTC. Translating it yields CATSGDRVAETQYF.

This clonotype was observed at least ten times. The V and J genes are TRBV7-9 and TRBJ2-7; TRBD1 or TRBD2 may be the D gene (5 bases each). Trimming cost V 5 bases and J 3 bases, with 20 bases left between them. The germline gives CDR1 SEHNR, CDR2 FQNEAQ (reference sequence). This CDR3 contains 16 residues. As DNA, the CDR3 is TGTGCCAGCAGCCCCCCCGGGACCGTGGAATTCTACGAGCAGTACGTC. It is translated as CASSPPGTVEFYEQYV.

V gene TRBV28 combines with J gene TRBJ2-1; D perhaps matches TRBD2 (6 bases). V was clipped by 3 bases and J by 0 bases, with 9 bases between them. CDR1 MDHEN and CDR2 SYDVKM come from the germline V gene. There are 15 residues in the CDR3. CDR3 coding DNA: TGTGCCAGCAGTTTGTGGGACTCCTCCTACAATGAGCAGTTCTTC. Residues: CASSLWDSSYNEQFF.

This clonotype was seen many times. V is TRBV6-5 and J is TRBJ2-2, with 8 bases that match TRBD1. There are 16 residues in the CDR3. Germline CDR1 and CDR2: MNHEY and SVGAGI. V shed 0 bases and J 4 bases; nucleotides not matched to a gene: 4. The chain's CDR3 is CASSYSGQGVTGELFF. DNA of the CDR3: TGTGCCAGCAGTTACTCTGGACAGGGCGTCACCGGGGAGCTGTTTTTT.

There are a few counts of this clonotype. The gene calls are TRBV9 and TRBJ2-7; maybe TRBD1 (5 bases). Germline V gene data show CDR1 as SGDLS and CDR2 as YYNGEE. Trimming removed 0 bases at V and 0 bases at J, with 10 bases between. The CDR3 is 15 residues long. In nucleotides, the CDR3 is TGTGCCAGCAGCGTAGGACAGTCGAGCTCCTACGAGCAGTACTTC. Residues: CASSVGQSSSYEQYF.

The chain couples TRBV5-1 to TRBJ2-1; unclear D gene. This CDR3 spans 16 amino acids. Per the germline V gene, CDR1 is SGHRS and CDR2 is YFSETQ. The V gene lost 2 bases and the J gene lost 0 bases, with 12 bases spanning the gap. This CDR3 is CASSFSREYSYNEQFF. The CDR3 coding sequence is TGCGCCAGCAGCTTTTCTAGGGAATACTCCTACAATGAGCAGTTCTTC.

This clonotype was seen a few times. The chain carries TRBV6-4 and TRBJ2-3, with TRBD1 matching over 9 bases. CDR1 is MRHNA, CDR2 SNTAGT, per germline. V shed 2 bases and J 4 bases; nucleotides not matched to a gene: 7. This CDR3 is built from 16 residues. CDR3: CASSDRGTGSPDTQYF. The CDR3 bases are TGTGCCAGCAGTGACCGTGGGACAGGGAGCCCAGATACGCAGTATTTT.

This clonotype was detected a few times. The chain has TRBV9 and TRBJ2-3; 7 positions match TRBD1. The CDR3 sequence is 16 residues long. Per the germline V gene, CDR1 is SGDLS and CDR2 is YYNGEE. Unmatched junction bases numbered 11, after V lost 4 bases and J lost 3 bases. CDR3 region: CASSTKGGMSTDTQYF. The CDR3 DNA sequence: TGTGCCAGCAGCACTAAAGGGGGCATGTCAACAGATACGCAGTATTTT.

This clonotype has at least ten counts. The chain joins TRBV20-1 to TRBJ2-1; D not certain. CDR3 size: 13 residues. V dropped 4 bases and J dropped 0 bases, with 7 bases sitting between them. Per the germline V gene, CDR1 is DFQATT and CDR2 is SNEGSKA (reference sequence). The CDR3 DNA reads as TGCAGTGCTACGGAGAGCTCCTACAATGAGCAGTTCTTC. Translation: CSATESSYNEQFF.

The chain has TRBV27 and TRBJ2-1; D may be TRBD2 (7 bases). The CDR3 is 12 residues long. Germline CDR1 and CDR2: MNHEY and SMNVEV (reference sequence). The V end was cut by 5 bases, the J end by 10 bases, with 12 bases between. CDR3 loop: CASSHKGGEQFF. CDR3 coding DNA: TGTGCCAGCAGTCACAAGGGGGGGGAGCAGTTCTTC.

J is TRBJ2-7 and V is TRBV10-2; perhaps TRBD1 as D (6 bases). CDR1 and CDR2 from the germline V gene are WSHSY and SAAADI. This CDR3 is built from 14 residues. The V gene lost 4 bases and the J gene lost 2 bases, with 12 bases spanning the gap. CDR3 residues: CASSVRGIAYEQYV. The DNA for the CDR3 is TGCGCCAGCAGTGTCAGGGGAATCGCCTACGAGCAGTACGTC.

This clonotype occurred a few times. This CDR3 reads CSAREGAEQYF. The DNA for the CDR3 is TGCAGTGCTAGAGAAGGGGCCGAGCAGTACTTC. The gene calls are TRBV20-1 and TRBJ2-7; D is perhaps TRBD1 (5 bases). The V end lost 0 bases, the J end lost 6 bases, and 6 bases lay between the germline ends. Per the germline V gene, CDR1 is DFQATT and CDR2 is SNEGSKA (reference sequence). There are 11 residues in the CDR3.

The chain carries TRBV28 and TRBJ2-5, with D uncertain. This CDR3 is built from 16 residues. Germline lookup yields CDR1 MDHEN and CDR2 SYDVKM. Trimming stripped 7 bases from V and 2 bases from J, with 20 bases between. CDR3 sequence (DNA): TGTGCCAGCACCCTTCAAGGTGGGGTATTTCAAGAGACCCAGTACTTC. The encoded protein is CASTLQGGVFQETQYF.